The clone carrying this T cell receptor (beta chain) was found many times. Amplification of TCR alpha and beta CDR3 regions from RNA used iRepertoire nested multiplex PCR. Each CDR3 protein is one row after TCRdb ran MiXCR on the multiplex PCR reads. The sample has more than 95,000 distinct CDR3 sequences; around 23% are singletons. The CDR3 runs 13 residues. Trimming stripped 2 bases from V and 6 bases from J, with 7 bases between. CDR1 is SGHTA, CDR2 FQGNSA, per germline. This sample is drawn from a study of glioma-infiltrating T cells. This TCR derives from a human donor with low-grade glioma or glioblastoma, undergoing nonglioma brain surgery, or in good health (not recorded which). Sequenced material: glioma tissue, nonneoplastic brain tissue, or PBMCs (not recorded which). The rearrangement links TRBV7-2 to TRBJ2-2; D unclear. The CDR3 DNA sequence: TGTGCCAGCAGCTTATCCAGGTCCGGGGAGCTGTTTTTT. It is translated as CASSLSRSGELFF.